These 25 T cell receptor beta chains came from one sample sequenced in a study of cytomegalovirus exposure and HLA in healthy donors. With 60 Vbeta and 13 Jbeta primers, the PCR was carried out. Assay used: immunoSEQ multiplex PCR; TCRdb lists only in-frame clones, some missing. The data show about 120,000 clones, roughly 9% seen once. Input material: PBMCs. These receptor sequences come from a woman aged 40 to 49 in good health and CMV-seropositive.

The chain couples TRBV7-6 to TRBJ2-2; 9 bases align to TRBD2. Germline CDR1 is SGHVS and CDR2 is FNYEAQ. The V and J ends lost 4 bases and 3 bases, in that order; junction bases with no gene match: 3. The CDR3 length is 15 residues. The CDR3: CASSSGLAYTGELFF. As DNA, the CDR3 is TGTGCCAGCAGCTCGGGACTAGCATACACCGGGGAGCTGTTTTTT.

This rearrangement joins TRBV4-1 to TRBJ1-6; D is undetermined. Per the germline V gene, CDR1 is MGHRA and CDR2 is YSYEKL. This CDR3 spans 15 amino acids. Trimming stripped 1 base from V and 7 bases from J, with 11 bases between. The CDR3 region is CASSQGHSGNSPLHF. The CDR3 nucleotides read TGCGCCAGCAGCCAAGGACATTCTGGAAATTCACCCCTCCACTTT.

The sample holds a few counts of this clone. The chain uses TRBV25-1 and TRBJ2-2; tentative D call: TRBD1 (5 bases). Trimming stripped 6 bases from V and 0 bases from J, with 11 bases between. This CDR3 has 15 residues. Germline CDR1 reads MGHDK; CDR2 reads SYGVNS. The CDR3 loop is CASRRQSSNTGELFF. DNA of the CDR3: TGTGCCAGCAGGCGACAGAGCTCGAACACCGGGGAGCTGTTTTTT.

The chain joins TRBV9 to TRBJ2-6; D is unclear. V gave up 0 bases and J gave up 2 bases, with 6 bases separating them. Germline V gene sequence: CDR1 SGDLS, CDR2 YYNGEE. This CDR3 contains 15 residues. The CDR3 protein is CASSVAGTGANVLTF. CDR3 nucleotide sequence: TGTGCCAGCAGCGTAGCAGGTACTGGGGCCAACGTCCTGACTTTC.

This clone was observed once. V usage is TRBV2 and J usage is TRBJ2-1; weak D call: TRBD2 (5 bases). Germline CDR1 reads SNHLY; CDR2 reads FYNNEI. V lost 7 bases and J lost 4, with 14 bases in between. CDR3 length equals 14 residues. In nucleotides, the CDR3 is TGTGCCAGCACCGTTACGGGCGGGTACAATGAGCAGTTCTTC. This gives the protein CASTVTGGYNEQFF.

The chain employs TRBV30 and TRBJ2-7, with D tentatively TRBD2 (5 bases). V gave up 4 bases and J gave up 5 bases, with 9 bases separating them. Germline CDR1 GTSNPN, CDR2 SVGIG (reference sequence). The CDR3 runs 11 residues. CDR3: CAWKGSHEQYF. For the CDR3, the DNA is TGTGCCTGGAAAGGGAGCCACGAGCAGTACTTC.

This clone showed up just a few times. The genes are TRBV6-1 and TRBJ2-3; 8 bases agree with TRBD2. The CDR3 extends over 14 amino acids. The junction had 7 bases not matched to a gene; V was cut back by 10 bases and J by 1 base. The germline V gene encodes CDR1 MNHNS and CDR2 SASEGT. CDR3 bases: TGTGCCATCAGCGGGGGTAAGGGCACAGATACGCAGTATTTT. It specifies CAISGGKGTDTQYF.

The rearrangement uses TRBV30 and TRBJ1-1; D gene ambiguous. V dropped 3 bases and J dropped 3 bases, with 11 bases sitting between them. The CDR3 runs 13 residues. From germline, CDR1 is GTSNPN and CDR2 SVGIG (reference sequence). The CDR3 spells CAWRATSDTEAFF. As DNA, the CDR3 is TGTGCCTGGAGGGCCACCTCCGACACTGAAGCTTTCTTT.

The sample holds a few counts of this clone. The genes are TRBV11-2 and TRBJ2-7; TRBD2 is a possible D gene (6 bases). This CDR3 region has 17 residues. CDR1 and CDR2 from the germline V gene are SGHAT and FQNNGV. V lost 3 bases and J lost 4, with 22 bases in between. The CDR3, as DNA: TGTGCCAGCAGCTTCATAGAGACGGGAGTCCGGCCATACGAGCAGTACTTC. Its translation is CASSFIETGVRPYEQYF.

This clone has only a few counts. In DNA form, the CDR3 reads TGCGCCAGCAGCCAGGGACAGTGGAACACTGAAGCTTTCTTT. Translated, it gives CASSQGQWNTEAFF. The chain uses TRBV5-1 and TRBJ1-1; 7 bases align to TRBD1. Trimming took 4 bases from V and 1 from J; bases not matched to a gene: 4. Germline V gene data show CDR1 as SGHRS and CDR2 as YFSETQ. There are 14 residues in the CDR3. Supplemented by reference TRBV5-1 and TRBJ1-1, the full variable domain reads KAGVTQTPRYLIKTRGQQVTLSCSPISGHRSVSWYQQTPGQGLQFLFEYFSETQRNKGNFPGRFSGRQFSNSRSEMNVSTLELGDSALYLCASSQGQWNTEAFFGQGTRLTVV.

This clone was detected only a few times. CDR3 protein: CASSYTQGWFPSEAFF. CDR3 nucleotide sequence: TGTGCCAGCAGTTACACGCAGGGTTGGTTTCCCTCTGAAGCTTTCTTT. The gene calls are TRBV6-6 and TRBJ1-1; a weak D match, TRBD1 (5 bases). CDR1 is MNHNY and CDR2 is SVGAGI in the germline V gene (reference sequence). Trimming pared 2 bases from V and 6 bases from J, leaving 19 bases between. CDR3 size: 16 residues.

This clone was picked up a small number of times. J is TRBJ1-4 and V is TRBV6-1; perhaps TRBD1 as D (6 bases). Germline V gene lookup returns CDR1 MNHNS and CDR2 SASEGT. The CDR3 length is 19 residues. The V gene lost 1 base and the J gene lost 0 bases, with 18 bases spanning the gap. The DNA for the CDR3 is TGTGCCAGCAGTGAAGTTCAGGGGCGGGGGTATGCAACTAATGAAAAACTGTTTTTT. As protein: CASSEVQGRGYATNEKLFF.

This clone has more than one count but fewer than ten. The rearrangement uses TRBV7-9 and TRBJ2-5; 7 bases align to TRBD1. V lost 5 bases to trimming and J lost 3 bases; unmatched junction nucleotides: 12. The CDR3 runs 16 residues. Looked up from germline, CDR1 is SEHNR and CDR2 is FQNEAQ (reference sequence). DNA of the CDR3: TGTGCCAGCAGCCTCCCCCCCGGGACAGCTAAAGAGACCCAGTACTTC. Protein: CASSLPPGTAKETQYF. The full variable domain, in which reference TRBV7-9 and TRBJ2-5 provide the parts outside the CDR3, is DTGVSQNPRHKITKRGQNVTFRCDPISEHNRLYWYRQTLGQGPEFLTYFQNEAQLEKSRLLSDRFSAERPKGSFSTLEIQRTEQGDSAMYLCASSLPPGTAKETQYFGPGTRLLVL.

This clone was seen a few times. CDR3 sequence reads: CASREGAMNTEAFF. For the CDR3, the DNA is TGTGCCAGCAGGGAGGGGGCCATGAACACTGAAGCTTTCTTT. The chain combines TRBV7-9 with TRBJ1-1; 7 nucleotides align to TRBD1. The ends lost 6 bases at V and 0 bases at J; junction bases unmatched: 4. The germline V gene has CDR1 SEHNR and CDR2 FQNEAQ (reference sequence). The CDR3 is 14 amino acids. Based on the CDR3 plus reference TRBV7-9 and TRBJ1-1, the full variable domain is DTGVSQNPRHKITKRGQNVTFRCDPISEHNRLYWYRQTLGQGPEFLTYFQNEAQLEKSRLLSDRFSAERPKGSFSTLEIQRTEQGDSAMYLCASREGAMNTEAFFGQGTRLTVV.

This clone was seen only a few times. J is TRBJ2-7 and V is TRBV28; TRBD2 matches at 7 bases. Germline assignment: CDR1 MDHEN and CDR2 SYDVKM. This CDR3 has 12 residues. Trimming cost V 2 bases and J 10 bases; bases outside gene matches: 5. The DNA of the CDR3 is TGTGCCAGCAGTTTAGGGGGGGGGATACAGTACTTC. Encoded protein: CASSLGGGIQYF.

This clone showed up just a few times. The chain has TRBV6-4 and TRBJ2-5; TRBD2 matches at 8 bases. Trimming cost V 5 bases and J 2 bases; bases outside gene matches: 4. CDR3 length: 14 amino acids. The germline V gene encodes CDR1 MRHNA and CDR2 SNTAGT. This CDR3 reads CASSLLAEQETQYF. The CDR3 DNA is TGTGCCAGCAGTCTACTAGCGGAACAAGAGACCCAGTACTTC.

The sample holds a few counts of this clone. This chain joins TRBV19 and TRBJ1-4; no definite D call. V lost 1 base to trimming and J lost 5 bases, with 8 bases between them. CDR3 length: 14 residues. Germline loops: CDR1 LNHDA, CDR2 SQIVND (reference sequence). Written as DNA, the CDR3 is TGTGCCAGTAGTATAGGAGGAGGGAATGAAAAACTGTTTTTT. It specifies CASSIGGGNEKLFF. Combining the CDR3 with reference TRBV19 and TRBJ1-4 gives the whole variable domain DGGITQSPKYLFRKEGQNVTLSCEQNLNHDAMYWYRQDPGQGLRLIYYSQIVNDFQKGDIAEGYSVSREKKESFPLTVTSAQKNPTAFYLCASSIGGGNEKLFFGSGTQLSVL.

The chain joins TRBV5-5 to TRBJ1-5; a possible D gene is TRBD1 (5 bases). V shed 4 bases and J shed 1 base, with 12 bases lying between them. CDR1 and CDR2 (germline): SGHKS, YYEKEE (reference sequence). The CDR3 has 15 residues. The CDR3 coding sequence is TGTGCCAGCAGCCCAACCCGACAGAGCAATCAGCCCCAGCATTTT. Protein: CASSPTRQSNQPQHF.

Written as DNA, the CDR3 is TGTGCCAGTGGGGGACAGGACACTTACACTGAAGCTTTCTTT. It translates to CASGGQDTYTEAFF. The V gene is TRBV9, the J gene TRBJ1-1; TRBD1 matches at 8 bases. The CDR3 length is 14 residues. CDR1 and CDR2 (germline): SGDLS, YYNGEE. Trimming cost V 8 bases and J 3 bases; bases outside gene matches: 9.

The chain carries TRBV5-4 and TRBJ1-1; TRBD1 is a possible D gene (6 bases). The V end was cut by 4 bases, the J end by 2 bases, with 15 bases between. Germline loops: CDR1 SGHNT, CDR2 YYREEE (reference sequence). The CDR3 spans 15 residues. The CDR3 loop reads CASSVGGVSNTEAFF. For the CDR3, the DNA is TGTGCCAGCAGCGTAGGGGGTGTTAGTAACACTGAAGCTTTCTTT.

There are a few counts of this clone. V gene TRBV6-6 combines with J gene TRBJ2-7; D is possibly TRBD1 (6 bases). The CDR3 covers 16 residues. Trimming left V 9 bases short and J 3 bases short, with 24 bases between. Looked up from germline, CDR1 is MNHNY and CDR2 is SVGAGI (reference sequence). CDR3 DNA sequence: TGTGCCAGTCTGGGGCCGGCGACCGGGACAAACTACGAGCAGTACTTC. This encodes CASLGPATGTNYEQYF.

V usage is TRBV18 and J usage is TRBJ2-7; D gene ambiguous. With 3 bases removed from V and 6 bases from J, the gap between germline ends came to 12 bases. This CDR3 contains 13 residues. Germline V gene lookup returns CDR1 KGHSH and CDR2 LQKENI. The CDR3 loop reads CASSPGRLGEQYF. CDR3 DNA: TGTGCCAGCTCACCCGGCAGGCTCGGCGAGCAGTACTTC.

This chain uses TRBV27 with TRBJ2-7, with TRBD1 identical over 9 bases. The junction had 16 bases not matched to a gene; V was cut back by 6 bases and J by 4 bases. CDR1 is MNHEY and CDR2 is SMNVEV in the germline V gene (reference sequence). This CDR3 spans 17 amino acids. The CDR3 nucleotides are TGTGCCAGCAGCCCCCTCCTACCGGGACAGGGATCTTACGAGCAGTACTTC. Translation gives CASSPLLPGQGSYEQYF.

This clone has a handful of counts. This chain links TRBV6-6 with TRBJ1-5, with 8 bases lining up with TRBD1. V was clipped by 6 bases and J by 3 bases; unmatched bases: 7. Per the germline V gene, CDR1 is MNHNY and CDR2 is SVGAGI (reference sequence). The CDR3 is 15 residues long. CDR3 sequence reads: CASSDTGGNNQPQHF. For the CDR3, the DNA is TGTGCCAGCAGCGACACAGGGGGGAACAATCAGCCCCAGCATTTT.

This clone was seen a few times. This sequence joins TRBV27 and TRBJ1-6; TRBD1 matches 8 bases. This CDR3 comprises 15 residues. Germline loops: CDR1 MNHEY, CDR2 SMNVEV (reference sequence). V was pared by 2 bases and J by 9 bases, with 6 bases of the junction left unmatched. CDR3 loop: CASSLRRTGISPLHF. CDR3 nucleotides: TGTGCCAGCAGTTTACGACGGACAGGGATTTCACCCCTCCACTTT.